A selection of T cell receptor beta chains follows, all from one sample in a study of PD-L1 blockade in urothelial cancer. Profiled with immunoSEQ multiplex PCR; TCRdb holds only in-frame clones, not every one. The sample contains more than 90,000 clones, around four fifths of which appear only once. This sample comprised PBMCs, obtained around atezolizumab (anti-PD-L1) treatment. Receptors originate from a man in his 70s with urothelial cancer. The CDR3 runs from the conserved cysteine through the conserved F or W. Fields, in order: J gene, CDR3 length, V gene, CDR3 protein.

TRBJ1-2 | 13 | TRBV10-2 | CASTRQGDYGYTF
TRBJ2-7 | 14 | TRBV2 | CASRGGQGFYEQYF
TRBJ2-1 | 16 | TRBV9 | CASSGPGEALYNEQFF
TRBJ1-2 | 14 | TRBV5-1 | CASSTGTGDYGYTF
TRBJ2-1 | 15 | TRBV25-1 | CASSEYGGSGSEQFF
TRBJ2-7 | 13 | TRBV27 | CASSLASSYEQYF
TRBJ2-7 | 13 | TRBV7-3 | CASSLGATYEQYF
TRBJ2-3 | 15 | TRBV19 | CASSRDSRTTDTQYF
TRBJ2-3 | 14 | TRBV6-6 | CASSYRDRVNTQYF
TRBJ1-2 | 12 | TRBV6-6 | CASSPGRVGYTF
TRBJ2-3 | 12 | TRBV2 | CASSPFTDTQYF
TRBJ1-2 | 14 | TRBV4-1 | CASSQGGQNYGYTF
TRBJ2-2 | 14 | TRBV19 | CASSRDRYTGELFF
TRBJ2-3 | 15 | TRBV29-1 | CSVPRLAGGSDTQYF
TRBJ2-5 | 15 | TRBV7-9 | CASSLGVGGVETQYF
TRBJ1-6 | 15 | TRBV6-1 | CASSGTAGGDSPLHF
TRBJ2-7 | 15 | TRBV5-1 | CASSLELGSSYEQYF
TRBJ2-1 | 16 | TRBV2 | CASAPLQGSSYNEQFF
TRBJ1-1 | 14 | TRBV10-3 | CAISEYRRNTEAFF
TRBJ1-2 | 16 | TRBV2 | CASSRQGSPPNYGYTF
TRBJ2-3 | 14 | TRBV2 | CASLQGGFADTQYF
TRBJ2-3 | 17 | TRBV7-9 | CASSRPLGREDTDTQYF
TRBJ2-1 | 13 | TRBV18 | CASSPPERDEQFF
TRBJ2-3 | 17 | TRBV6-1 | CASSESRNSGSWDTQYF
TRBJ2-7 | 15 | TRBV7-2 | CASSFRPGGAYEQYF
TRBJ2-2 | 15 | TRBV7-9 | CASSLGLANTGELFF
TRBJ2-5 | 13 | TRBV2 | CASRTGAQETQYF
TRBJ2-5 | 14 | TRBV6-1 | CASWPYRAQETQYF
TRBJ1-5 | 14 | TRBV6-1 | CASNHRESNQPQHF
TRBJ2-1 | 13 | TRBV5-4 | CASSLQGANEQFF
TRBJ2-7 | 14 | TRBV7-6 | CASSSQTGPYEQYF
TRBJ1-2 | 12 | TRBV2 | CASDRENYGYTF
TRBJ2-2 | 14 | TRBV7-3 | CASSLRGGPGELFF
TRBJ1-6 | 18 | TRBV7-6 | CANSGRDRASSYNSPLHF
TRBJ2-7 | 14 | TRBV15 | CATSRDHGAYEQYF
TRBJ1-5 | 15 | TRBV11-2 | CASSLAAGRNQPQHF
TRBJ2-4 | 14 | TRBV13 | CASSRTGGLNIQYF
TRBJ2-5 | 14 | TRBV5-4 | CASSSLGGEETQYF
TRBJ2-5 | 17 | TRBV2 | CASSQRSQAGSPETQYF
TRBJ1-1 | 14 | TRBV19 | CATPARGMNTEAFF
TRBJ2-7 | 15 | TRBV7-8 | CASSLEPAGTYEQYF
TRBJ2-2 | 15 | TRBV12-5 | CAVPPEGLSAGELFF
TRBJ2-7 | 15 | TRBV6-5 | CASSNGLAGTYEQYF
TRBJ1-3 | 15 | TRBV19 | CASSISDRRGNTIYF
TRBJ2-1 | 15 | TRBV7-2 | CASSSGPGSYNEQFF
TRBJ1-1 | 13 | TRBV7-2 | CASALGVNTEAFF
TRBJ2-7 | 15 | TRBV30 | CAWSLAGESSYEQYF
TRBJ2-7 | 15 | TRBV13 | CASSHGVTGVYEQYF
TRBJ2-3 | 16 | TRBV25-1 | CASSEWVGEPTDTQYF
TRBJ2-5 | 16 | TRBV7-8 | CASSSTSRPTKETQYF
TRBJ2-7 | 13 | TRBV7-2 | CASRAGTGYEQYF
TRBJ1-3 | 12 | TRBV25-1 | CASSLIGNTIYF
TRBJ2-1 | 15 | TRBV7-3 | CASSIDPGPADEQFF
TRBJ1-6 | 16 | TRBV5-8 | CASSPAANRGNSPLHF